The 8 T cell receptor beta chains given below trace back to one sample, sequenced in a study of blood T cell dynamics during melanoma immunotherapy. Some clones are missing from TCRdb's copy, which holds only in-frame ones; the method was immunoSEQ multiplex PCR. Among roughly 10,000 clones listed, roughly 80% were seen once. Time point of the sample: week 3, after first cycle of checkpoint inhibitor. The material sequenced was blood, taken from a patient treated with checkpoint blockade. The receptors derive from a human donor with melanoma.

The chain joins TRBV25-1 to TRBJ1-2, with a possible D match to TRBD1 (5 bases). The germline V gene has CDR1 MGHDK and CDR2 SYGVNS. This CDR3 contains 15 residues. Trimming shortened V by 3 bases and J by 5 bases, and 16 bases separated the two germline ends. CDR3 in DNA: TGTGCCAGCAGTGACAAGGGGAAGGAACGGTATGGCTACACCTTC. It specifies CASSDKGKERYGYTF.

The CDR3 DNA is TGCGCCAGCAGCGCGACAGGGGCTGGAAACACCATATATTTT. This gives the protein CASSATGAGNTIYF. This chain links TRBV10-2 with TRBJ1-3; TRBD1 matches 8 bases. This CDR3 has 14 residues. Germline lookup yields CDR1 WSHSY and CDR2 SAAADI. V was pared by 6 bases and J by 2 bases, with 3 bases of the junction left unmatched.

CDR3 coding DNA: TGTGCCAGTAGTATAAGTCAAAACACTGAAGCTTTCTTT. Protein: CASSISQNTEAFF. The chain uses TRBV19 and TRBJ1-1; D is uncertain. Looked up from germline, CDR1 is LNHDA and CDR2 is SQIVND (reference sequence). Trimming removed 2 bases from V and 2 bases from J, with 6 bases in between. There are 13 residues in the CDR3.

The chain employs TRBV5-6 and TRBJ2-5; D ambiguous. The CDR3 contains 14 residues. Germline V gene lookup returns CDR1 SGHDT and CDR2 YYEEEE. The V gene lost 4 bases and the J gene lost 6 bases, with 16 bases spanning the gap. The CDR3 loop is CASSTPRALQTQYF. The CDR3 coding sequence is TGTGCCAGCAGCACGCCCAGAGCCCTACAGACCCAGTACTTC.

This sequence joins TRBV6-5 and TRBJ1-1; D is unresolved. Trimming removed 5 bases from V and 4 bases from J, with 5 bases in between. The germline V gene has CDR1 MNHEY and CDR2 SVGAGI. The CDR3 has 11 residues. The CDR3 bases are TGTGCCAGCAGTGGTAGCACTGAAGCTTTCTTT. Translating it yields CASSGSTEAFF.

The rearrangement links TRBV5-4 to TRBJ2-2, with D possibly matching TRBD1 (6 bases). The CDR3 has 15 residues. Per the germline V gene, CDR1 is SGHNT and CDR2 is YYREEE (reference sequence). V was clipped by 3 bases and J by 1 base, with 10 bases between them. CDR3 sequence reads: CASSSRDKNTGELFF. The CDR3 DNA follows: TGTGCCAGCAGCTCCCGGGACAAGAACACCGGGGAGCTGTTTTTT.

The V and J genes are TRBV6-6 and TRBJ1-3; D uncertain. The CDR3 has 14 amino acids. Germline V lookup: CDR1 MNHNY, CDR2 SVGAGI (reference sequence). V was clipped by 8 bases and J by 0 bases, with 11 bases between them. In DNA form, the CDR3 reads TGTGCCAGCCTAGGGCCCTCCTCTGGAAACACCATATATTTT. Translated: CASLGPSSGNTIYF.

The chain uses TRBV9 and TRBJ2-5; 7 bases line up with TRBD2. There are 14 residues in the CDR3. Germline V gene data show CDR1 as SGDLS and CDR2 as YYNGEE. The V gene end was trimmed by 4 bases and the J gene end by 1 base; junction bases not matched to a gene: 4. The CDR3 loop is CASSPRGGQETQYF. The CDR3 DNA is TGTGCCAGCAGCCCCCGCGGGGGCCAAGAGACCCAGTACTTC.